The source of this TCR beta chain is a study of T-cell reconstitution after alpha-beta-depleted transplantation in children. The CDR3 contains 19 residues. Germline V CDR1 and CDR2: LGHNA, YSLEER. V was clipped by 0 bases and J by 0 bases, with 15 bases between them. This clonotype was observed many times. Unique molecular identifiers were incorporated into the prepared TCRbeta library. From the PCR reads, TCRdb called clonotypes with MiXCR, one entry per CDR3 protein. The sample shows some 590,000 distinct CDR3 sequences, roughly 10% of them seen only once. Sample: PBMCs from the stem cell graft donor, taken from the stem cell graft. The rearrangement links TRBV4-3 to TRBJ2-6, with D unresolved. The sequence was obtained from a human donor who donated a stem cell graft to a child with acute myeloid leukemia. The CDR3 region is CASSQDRASPNSGANVLTF. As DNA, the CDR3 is TGCGCCAGCAGCCAAGATCGGGCCAGCCCTAACTCTGGGGCCAACGTCCTGACTTTC.